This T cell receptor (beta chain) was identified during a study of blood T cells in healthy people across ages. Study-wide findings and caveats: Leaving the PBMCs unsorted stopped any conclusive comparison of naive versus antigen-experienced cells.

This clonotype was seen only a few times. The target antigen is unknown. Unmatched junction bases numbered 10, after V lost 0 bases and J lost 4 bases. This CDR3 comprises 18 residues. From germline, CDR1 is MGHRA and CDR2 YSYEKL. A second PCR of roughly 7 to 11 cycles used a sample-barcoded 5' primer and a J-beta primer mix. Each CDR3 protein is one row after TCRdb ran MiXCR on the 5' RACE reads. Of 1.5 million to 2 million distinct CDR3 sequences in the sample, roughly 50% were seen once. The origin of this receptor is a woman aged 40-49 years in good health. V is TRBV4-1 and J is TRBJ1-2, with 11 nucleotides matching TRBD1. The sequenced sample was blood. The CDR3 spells CASSQDHRGTGGGYGYTF. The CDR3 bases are TGCGCCAGCAGCCAAGATCACAGGGGGACAGGGGGGGGCTATGGCTACACCTTC.